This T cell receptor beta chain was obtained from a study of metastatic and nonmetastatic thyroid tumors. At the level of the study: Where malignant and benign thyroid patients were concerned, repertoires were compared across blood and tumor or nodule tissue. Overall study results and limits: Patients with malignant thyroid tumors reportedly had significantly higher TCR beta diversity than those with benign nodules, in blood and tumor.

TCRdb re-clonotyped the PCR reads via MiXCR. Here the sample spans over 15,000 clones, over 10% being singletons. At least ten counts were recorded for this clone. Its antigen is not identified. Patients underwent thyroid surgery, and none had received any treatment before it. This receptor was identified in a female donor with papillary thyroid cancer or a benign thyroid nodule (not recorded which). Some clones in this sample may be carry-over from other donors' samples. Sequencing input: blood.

CDR3 sequence (DNA): TGTGCCAGCAGCTATGGACGGAGCAACACCGGGGAGCTGTTTTTT. Amino acids: CASSYGRSNTGELFF. The chain is built from TRBV5-6 and TRBJ2-2; D ambiguous. This CDR3 region has 15 residues. Germline V CDR1 and CDR2: SGHDT, YYEEEE. Between the trimmed V and J ends, which lost 3 bases and 2 bases, there was a span of 11 bases.